Each of the 8 T cell receptor beta chains below was sequenced from the same sample in a study of cytotoxic CD8 clonotypes in ibrutinib-treated CLL. Some clones are missing from TCRdb's copy, which holds only in-frame ones; the method was immunoSEQ multiplex PCR. The repertoire consists of under 300,000 clones, with around 77% occurring once and the leading ten covering roughly 5.7%. The sample was PBMCs, taken at disease progression, from a patient treated with ibrutinib. The receptor set was obtained from a human donor with chronic lymphocytic leukemia.

The gene calls are TRBV28 and TRBJ2-1; 12 bases align to TRBD1. Losses at the gene ends were 7 bases for V and 9 bases for J; bases not matched to a gene: 10. The CDR3 is 15 residues long. Germline CDR1 is MDHEN and CDR2 is SYDVKM. CDR3 loop: CASTRPGQGAFEQFF. CDR3 bases: TGTGCCAGCACCCGACCGGGACAGGGGGCATTTGAGCAGTTCTTC.

The gene calls are TRBV6-5 and TRBJ2-5; D uncertain. V was pared by 0 bases and J by 1 base, with 6 bases between. Germline CDR1 is MNHEY and CDR2 is SVGAGI. The CDR3 consists of 14 residues. The CDR3 is CASSYSRFQETQYF. CDR3 nucleotide sequence: TGTGCCAGCAGTTACTCGAGGTTCCAAGAGACCCAGTACTTC.

This clone has just a few counts. This chain connects TRBV9 to TRBJ2-1, with TRBD2 as a possible D gene (6 bases). Germline lookup yields CDR1 SGDLS and CDR2 YYNGEE. The CDR3 totals 15 residues. Deletions cut 0 bases from V and 0 bases from J, with 7 bases between. DNA for the CDR3: TGTGCCAGCAGCGTAGCGGGGGACTCCTACAATGAGCAGTTCTTC. Protein: CASSVAGDSYNEQFF.

This clone was counted once. The chain links TRBV11-3 to TRBJ2-5, with 8 bases aligning to TRBD2. The CDR3 extends over 14 amino acids. From germline, CDR1 is SGHNT and CDR2 YENEEA. V lost 1 base to trimming and J lost 4 bases; unmatched junction nucleotides: 2. CDR3 residues: CASSLAGGLETQYF. The CDR3 coding sequence is TGTGCCAGCAGCTTAGCGGGGGGGCTAGAGACCCAGTACTTC.

This chain joins TRBV1 and TRBJ1-1. TRBV1 is reported as a pseudogene. This CDR3 contains 16 residues. CDR3 sequence reads: CTSSQGSEAMNTEAFF. The CDR3, as DNA: TGCACCAGCAGCCAAGGATCCGAGGCCATGAACACTGAAGCTTTCTTT.

The J gene is TRBJ2-7, the V gene TRBV20-1; TRBD2 aligns across 7 bases. This CDR3 comprises 11 residues. The ends lost 6 bases at V and 5 bases at J; junction bases unmatched: 4. CDR1 and CDR2 from the germline V gene are DFQATT and SNEGSKA (reference sequence). The CDR3 coding sequence is TGCAGTGCAACCGGGACTAACGAGCAGTACTTC. It translates to CSATGTNEQYF.

This clone was seen a single time. The CDR3 bases are TGTGCCAGCAAAAACCAGGGGGCGGCGGAGCAGTTCTTC. It is translated as CASKNQGAAEQFF. The rearrangement uses TRBV27 and TRBJ2-1; 8 bases align to TRBD1. The V gene end was trimmed by 7 bases and the J gene end by 10 bases; junction bases not matched to a gene: 9. The CDR3 is 13 residues long. Germline V gene data show CDR1 as MNHEY and CDR2 as SMNVEV (reference sequence).

V gene TRBV11-2 combines with J gene TRBJ2-5; 7 nucleotides align to TRBD1. V lost 1 base and J lost 2; bases outside the gene matches: 1. CDR1 is SGHAT and CDR2 is FQNNGV in the germline V gene. The CDR3 has 14 amino acids. The CDR3 region has the DNA TGTGCCAGCAGCTTAGGACAGGGACAAGAGACCCAGTACTTC. This translates into CASSLGQGQETQYF. The full variable domain, rest sourced from reference TRBV11-2 and TRBJ2-5, is EAGVAQSPRYKIIEKRQSVAFWCNPISGHATLYWYQQILGQGPKLLIQFQNNGVVDDSQLPKDRFSAERLKGVDSTLKIQPAKLEDSAVYLCASSLGQGQETQYFGPGTRLLVL.